A single sample gave rise to the 2 T cell receptor beta chains below, sequenced in a study of T cells in Graves' hyperthyroidism and ophthalmopathy. RNA transcripts served as the template for amplifying TCR beta CDR3 regions. First-round RT-PCR with HTBI primers amplified the TCR CDR3 region. TCRdb recomputed calls from the multiplex PCR reads with MiXCR, one row per CDR3 protein. This table has approximately 410,000 distinct CDR3 sequences, approximately 14% appearing once. Input material: blood. All receptors derive from a woman aged 18-35 years with Graves' hyperthyroidism.

This chain connects TRBV28 to TRBJ1-4; D may be TRBD1 (5 bases). V was trimmed by 6 bases and J by 2 bases, leaving 13 bases between them. The CDR3 consists of 15 residues. Looked up from germline, CDR1 is MDHEN and CDR2 is SYDVKM. The DNA of the CDR3 is TGTGCCAGCAGCTTTCCGGGACCCACTAATGAAAAACTGTTTTTT. Its protein is CASSFPGPTNEKLFF.

This clonotype was detected ten times or more. The rearrangement uses TRBV12-3 or TRBV12-4 and TRBJ2-3; D is unclear. V lost 3 bases and J lost 0, with 7 bases in between. This CDR3 has 14 amino acids. In DNA, the CDR3 is TGTGCCAGCAGTTTTAGGCAGAGCACAGATACGCAGTATTTT. Protein: CASSFRQSTDTQYF.